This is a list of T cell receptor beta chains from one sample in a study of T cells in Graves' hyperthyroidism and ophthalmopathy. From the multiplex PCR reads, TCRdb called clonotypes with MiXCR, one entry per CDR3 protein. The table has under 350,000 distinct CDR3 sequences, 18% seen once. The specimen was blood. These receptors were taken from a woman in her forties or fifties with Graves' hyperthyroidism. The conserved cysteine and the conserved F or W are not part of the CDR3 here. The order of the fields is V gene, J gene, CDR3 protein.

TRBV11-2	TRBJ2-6	ASSLEGSGANVLT
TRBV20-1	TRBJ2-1	SAHTSGLHNEQF
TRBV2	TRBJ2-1	ASSELADDNEQF
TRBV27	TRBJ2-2	ATGTGDHTGELF
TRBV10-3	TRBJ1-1	AIRDGFAAEAF
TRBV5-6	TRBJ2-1	ASSRGLAHYNEQF
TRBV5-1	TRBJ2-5	ASSVGGAYQETQY
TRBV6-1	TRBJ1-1	ASRDVSRANTEAF
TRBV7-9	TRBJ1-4	ASSSGTAAEKLF
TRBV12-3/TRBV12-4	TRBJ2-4	ASSLGTSGRGPQY
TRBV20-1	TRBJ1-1	SARSPGTEAF
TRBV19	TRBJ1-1	ASSIDFSGRFMNTEAF
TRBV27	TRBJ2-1	ASSLDSGQYNEQF
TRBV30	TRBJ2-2	AWSVLGELF
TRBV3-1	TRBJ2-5	ASSPKELAGFEETQY
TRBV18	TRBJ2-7	ASSTGQVYEQY
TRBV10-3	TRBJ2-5	AISERERETQY
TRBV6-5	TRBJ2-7	ASSYSIEKKQGAYEQY
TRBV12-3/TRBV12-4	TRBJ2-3	ASRRRWPTDTQY
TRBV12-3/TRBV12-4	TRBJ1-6	ASSPGTEVH
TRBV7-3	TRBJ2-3	ASSLDSGRDTQY
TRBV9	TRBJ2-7	ASGTGYEQY
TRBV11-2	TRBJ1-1	ASSQGWGMNTEAF
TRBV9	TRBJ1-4	SSSLRTGTGNEKLF
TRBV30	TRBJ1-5	AWSVQGDQPQH
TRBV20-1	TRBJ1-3	SAQLWDVRNTIY
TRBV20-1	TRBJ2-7	SAPNGRSSSYEQY
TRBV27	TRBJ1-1	ASSPSWRTNTEAF
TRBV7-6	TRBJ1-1	ASSETGINTEAF
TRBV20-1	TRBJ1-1	SARWGGTHTEAF
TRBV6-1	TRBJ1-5	ATAGHSNQPQH
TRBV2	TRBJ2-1	ASGRTSGAHSYNEQF
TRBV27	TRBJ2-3	ASSLAGDTQY
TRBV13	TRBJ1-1	ASSPKGHQNTEAF
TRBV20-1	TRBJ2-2	SARDRANTGELF
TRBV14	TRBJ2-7	ASSHAGTGYYEQY
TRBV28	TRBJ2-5	ASSLGLAGTLD
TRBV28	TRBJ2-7	ASSLRTGLYEQY
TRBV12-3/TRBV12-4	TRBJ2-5	ASSLLWKLETQY
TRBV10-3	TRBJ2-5	AISDSTGGVETQY
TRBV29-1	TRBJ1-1	SALKGGNTEAF
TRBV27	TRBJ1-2	ASSLSRGAHGYT
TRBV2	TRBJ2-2	ASSEVLAGNTGELF
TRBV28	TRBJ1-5	ASRSGTPEEYSNQPQH
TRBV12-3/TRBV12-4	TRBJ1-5	ASSPGTGIQNQPQH
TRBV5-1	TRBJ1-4	ASSFGTHPRDEKLF
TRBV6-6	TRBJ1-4	ASSYHKQGPNEKLF
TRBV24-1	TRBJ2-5	ATSERLASETQY
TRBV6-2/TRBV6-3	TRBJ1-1	ASRQGTAGNTEAF
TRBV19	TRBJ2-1	ASTLQGARDNEQF
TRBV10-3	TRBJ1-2	AISDQGQGGGYT
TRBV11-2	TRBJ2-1	ASSKSGQGGSSEQF
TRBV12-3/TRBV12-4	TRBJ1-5	ASSRGIEAQH
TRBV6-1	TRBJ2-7	ASSERGQAPYEQY
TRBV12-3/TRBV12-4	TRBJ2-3	ASTFSFTDTQY
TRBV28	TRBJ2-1	ASSPILPLIAGVYNEQF
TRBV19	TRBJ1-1	ASSGQFNTEAF
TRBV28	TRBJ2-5	ASRGSWAQETQY